One and the same sample provided the 9 T cell receptor beta chains below, sequenced in a study of cytomegalovirus exposure and HLA in healthy donors (dated by TCRdb to 2016 to 2017). Libraries came from the immunoSEQ multiplex PCR assay. A mixture of 60 forward primers for TCR Vbeta segments and 13 reverse primers for TCR Jbeta segments was used in the multiplex PCR. This is the immuneACCESS table as TCRdb keeps it, with only in-frame sequences that have V and J called. A part of the clones is gone; compared with another copy, unresolved V genes explain less than half, and the rest is unexplained. In all, the sample holds 50,000 to 75,000 clones, and approximately 80% of those were seen once. 1.6% of the sample goes to the ten largest clones. Sequencing was performed on PBMCs. These receptors were taken from a human donor in good health.

The chain carries TRBV7-8 and TRBJ2-3, with a possible D match to TRBD2 (5 bases). The V gene's germline CDR1 is SGHVS and CDR2 FQNEAQ. The CDR3 consists of 14 residues. With 3 bases removed from V and 2 bases from J, the gap between germline ends came to 9 bases. CDR3: CASSFGLSTDTQYF. CDR3 nucleotide sequence: TGTGCCAGCAGCTTTGGACTTTCCACAGATACGCAGTATTTT.

This clone was seen a few times. The chain joins TRBV11-2 to TRBJ2-1, with 8 bases that match TRBD2. CDR3 length: 17 residues. Looked up from germline, CDR1 is SGHAT and CDR2 is FQNNGV. V dropped 5 bases and J dropped 0; count of bases not matched to a gene: 9. The CDR3 DNA reads TGTGCCAGCAGCCGGAGCGGGGGCCCCTACTCCTACAATGAGCAGTTCTTC. This translates into CASSRSGGPYSYNEQFF. Looking up the rest from reference TRBV11-2 and TRBJ2-1 gives the full variable domain: EAGVAQSPRYKIIEKRQSVAFWCNPISGHATLYWYQQILGQGPKLLIQFQNNGVVDDSQLPKDRFSAERLKGVDSTLKIQPAKLEDSAVYLCASSRSGGPYSYNEQFFGPGTRLTVL.

The V and J genes are TRBV29-1 and TRBJ1-1, with D uncertain. Germline-derived CDR1 and CDR2 are SQVTM and ANQGSEA. This CDR3 is 11 amino acids long. V lost 4 bases and J 8 bases, leaving 11 bases between the germline ends. The CDR3: CSVGRGSEAFF. The CDR3 coding sequence is TGCAGCGTTGGGCGGGGATCCGAAGCTTTCTTT.

The rearrangement links TRBV29-1 to TRBJ2-1; D ambiguous. This CDR3 is built from 12 residues. V gave up 2 bases and J gave up 8 bases, with 10 bases separating them. CDR1 is SQVTM, CDR2 ANQGSEA, per germline. For the CDR3, the DNA is TGCAGCGTTGAACCGTCAAGCTATGAGCAGTTCTTC. It encodes CSVEPSSYEQFF.

The chain carries TRBV27 and TRBJ2-1; 10 bases map to TRBD2. V gave up 5 bases and J gave up 10 bases; unmatched junction bases: 11. This CDR3 has 15 amino acids. Germline-derived CDR1 and CDR2 are MNHEY and SMNVEV (reference sequence). The CDR3 region is CASSISGGAFSEQFF. In nucleotides, the CDR3 is TGTGCCAGCAGTATCAGCGGGGGGGCATTTTCCGAGCAGTTCTTC.

V usage is TRBV4-2 and J usage is TRBJ2-7, with 9 bases fitting TRBD1. The CDR3 extends over 16 amino acids. Germline trimming cut 0 bases from V and 2 bases from J; bases unmatched to any gene: 5. CDR1 is LGHNA and CDR2 is YNFKEQ in the germline V gene. The CDR3 is CASSQDLQGATYEQYF. CDR3 nucleotides: TGTGCCAGCAGCCAAGATTTACAGGGGGCCACCTACGAGCAGTACTTC.

The genes are TRBV5-8 and TRBJ2-1, with 10 bases aligning to TRBD1. V was pared by 0 bases and J by 7 bases, with 10 bases of the junction left unmatched. Germline CDR1 reads SGHTS; CDR2 reads YDEGEE. CDR3 size: 17 residues. The CDR3 bases are TGTGCCAGCAGCTTGGCGGCGGGGACAGGGGATCTTAATGAGCAGTTCTTC. It is translated as CASSLAAGTGDLNEQFF.

For the CDR3, the DNA is TGTGCCAGTAGTCTCCGCTCTGGAAACACCATATATTTT. This sequence encodes CASSLRSGNTIYF. This chain links TRBV19 with TRBJ1-3; no clear D gene. With 5 bases removed from V and 0 bases from J, the gap between germline ends came to 5 bases. Germline loops: CDR1 LNHDA, CDR2 SQIVND (reference sequence). The CDR3 consists of 13 residues.

This clone appeared a few times. Additional DNA sequences in this sample encode the identical CDR3. This chain links TRBV6-4 with TRBJ2-3; no clear D. CDR3 length: 13 residues. Germline values: CDR1 MRHNA, CDR2 SNTAGT. V gave up 5 bases and J gave up 6 bases, with 12 bases separating them. In nucleotides, the CDR3 is TGTGCCAGCAGTACTAAACACCCCGATACGCAGTATTTT. Its translation: CASSTKHPDTQYF.